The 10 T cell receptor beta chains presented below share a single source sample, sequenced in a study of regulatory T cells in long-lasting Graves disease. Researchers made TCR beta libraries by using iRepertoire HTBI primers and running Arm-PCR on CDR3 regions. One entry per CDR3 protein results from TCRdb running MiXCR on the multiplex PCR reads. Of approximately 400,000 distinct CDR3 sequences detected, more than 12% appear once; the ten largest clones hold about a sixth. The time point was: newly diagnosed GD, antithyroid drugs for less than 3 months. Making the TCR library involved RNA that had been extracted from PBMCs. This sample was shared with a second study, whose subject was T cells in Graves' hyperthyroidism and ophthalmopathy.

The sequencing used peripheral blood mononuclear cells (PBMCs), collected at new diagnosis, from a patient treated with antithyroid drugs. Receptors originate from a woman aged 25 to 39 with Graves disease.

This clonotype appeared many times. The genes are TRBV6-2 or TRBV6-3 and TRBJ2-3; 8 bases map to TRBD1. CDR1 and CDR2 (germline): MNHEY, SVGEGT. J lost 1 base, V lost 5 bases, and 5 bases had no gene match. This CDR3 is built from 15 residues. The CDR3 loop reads CASSAGQGRTDTQYF. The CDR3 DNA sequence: TGTGCCAGCAGTGCTGGACAGGGCCGCACAGATACGCAGTATTTT.

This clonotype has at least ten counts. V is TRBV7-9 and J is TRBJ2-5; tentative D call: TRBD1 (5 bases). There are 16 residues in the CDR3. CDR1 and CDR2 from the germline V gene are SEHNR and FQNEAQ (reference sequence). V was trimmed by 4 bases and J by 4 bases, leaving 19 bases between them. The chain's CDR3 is CASSSQDTLLRETQYF. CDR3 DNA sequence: TGTGCCAGCAGCTCCCAGGACACACTGCTTCGAGAGACCCAGTACTTC.

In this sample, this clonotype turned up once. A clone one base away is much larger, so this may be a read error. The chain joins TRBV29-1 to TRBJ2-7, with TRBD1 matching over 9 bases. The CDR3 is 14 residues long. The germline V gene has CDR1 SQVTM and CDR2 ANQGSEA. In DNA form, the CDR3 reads TGCAGCGCCGCCCGCCGGGACAGGGTACACGAGCAGTGCTTC. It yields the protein CSAARRDRVHEQCF.

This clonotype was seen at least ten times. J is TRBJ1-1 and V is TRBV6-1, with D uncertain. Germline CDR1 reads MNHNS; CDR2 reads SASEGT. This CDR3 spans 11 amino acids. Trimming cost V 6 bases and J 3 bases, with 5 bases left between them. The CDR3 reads CASRQDTEAFF. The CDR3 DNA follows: TGTGCCAGCAGGCAAGACACTGAAGCTTTCTTT.

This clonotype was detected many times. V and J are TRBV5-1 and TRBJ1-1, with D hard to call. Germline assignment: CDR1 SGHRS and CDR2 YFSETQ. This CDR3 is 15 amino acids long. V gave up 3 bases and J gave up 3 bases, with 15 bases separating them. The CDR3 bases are TGCGCCAGCAGCTCTAGGGTGGGAAGTCACACTGAAGCTTTCTTT. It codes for CASSSRVGSHTEAFF.

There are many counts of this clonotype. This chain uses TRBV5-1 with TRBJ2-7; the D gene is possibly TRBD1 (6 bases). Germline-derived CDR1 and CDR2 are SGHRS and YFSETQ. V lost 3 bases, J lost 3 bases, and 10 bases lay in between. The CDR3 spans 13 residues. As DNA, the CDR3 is TGCGCCAGCAGCTGGACAGTGAACTACGAGCAGTACTTC. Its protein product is CASSWTVNYEQYF.

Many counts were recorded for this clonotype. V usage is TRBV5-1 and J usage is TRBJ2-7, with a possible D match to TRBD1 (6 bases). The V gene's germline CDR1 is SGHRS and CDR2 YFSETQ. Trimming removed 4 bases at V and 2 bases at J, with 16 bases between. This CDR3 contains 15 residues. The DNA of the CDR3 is TGCGCCAGCAGCACCGGACAGTCCGGGACCTACGAGCAGTACTTC. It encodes CASSTGQSGTYEQYF.

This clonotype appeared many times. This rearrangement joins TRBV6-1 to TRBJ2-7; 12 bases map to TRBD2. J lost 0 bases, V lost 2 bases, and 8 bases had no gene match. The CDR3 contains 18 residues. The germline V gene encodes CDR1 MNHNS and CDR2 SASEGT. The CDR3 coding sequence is TGTGCCAGCAGTGAAATTGGGTCTAGCGGGAGGGCCTCCTACGAGCAGTACTTC. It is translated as CASSEIGSSGRASYEQYF.

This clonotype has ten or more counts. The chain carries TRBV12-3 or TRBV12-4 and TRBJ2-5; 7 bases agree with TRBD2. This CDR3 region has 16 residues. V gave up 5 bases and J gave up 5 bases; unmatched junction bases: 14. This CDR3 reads CASSLPRWEGTETQYF. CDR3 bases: TGTGCCAGCAGTCTCCCCCGTTGGGAGGGGACGGAGACCCAGTACTTC.

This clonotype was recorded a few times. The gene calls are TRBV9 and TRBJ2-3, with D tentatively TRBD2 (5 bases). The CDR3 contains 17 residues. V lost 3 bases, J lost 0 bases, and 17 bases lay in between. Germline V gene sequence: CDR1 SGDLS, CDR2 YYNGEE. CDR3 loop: CASSGSLAEASTDTQYF. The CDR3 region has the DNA TGTGCCAGCAGCGGGTCGCTGGCGGAGGCTAGCACAGATACGCAGTATTTT.